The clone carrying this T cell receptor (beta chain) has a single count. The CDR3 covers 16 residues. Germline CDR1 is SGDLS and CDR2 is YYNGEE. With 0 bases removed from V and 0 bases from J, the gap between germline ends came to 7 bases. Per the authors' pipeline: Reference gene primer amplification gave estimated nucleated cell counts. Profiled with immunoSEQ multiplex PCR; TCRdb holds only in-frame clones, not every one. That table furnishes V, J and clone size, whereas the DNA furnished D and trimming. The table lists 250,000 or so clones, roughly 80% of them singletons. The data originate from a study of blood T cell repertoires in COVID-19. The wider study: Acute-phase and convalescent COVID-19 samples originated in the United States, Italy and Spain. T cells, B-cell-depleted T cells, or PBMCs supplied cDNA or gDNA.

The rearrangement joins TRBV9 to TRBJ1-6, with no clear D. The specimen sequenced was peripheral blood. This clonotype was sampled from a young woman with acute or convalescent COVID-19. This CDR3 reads CASSVDVSSYNSPLHF. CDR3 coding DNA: TGTGCCAGCAGCGTAGACGTGAGCTCCTATAATTCACCCCTCCACTTT.